This TCR beta chain emerged from a study of vaccination and CD4 T cells after COVID-19. The CDR3 is made up of 17 amino acids. Germline V gene lookup returns CDR1 MNHEY and CDR2 SVGAGI. V was pared by 0 bases and J by 3 bases, with 16 bases between. This clonotype appeared a single time. Using its own MiXCR run on the PCR reads, TCRdb lists one record per CDR3 protein. Seen here are about 21,000 distinct CDR3 sequences, about 58% observed once, and the top ten hold about 0.89%. This sequence originates from a human donor who had recovered from COVID-19. This specimen was CD4+ T cells from blood, taken before SARS-CoV-2 vaccination. V and J are TRBV6-5 and TRBJ2-3, with a weak D call TRBD1 (8 bases). This CDR3 reads CASSYSTGGDVTDTQYF. For the CDR3, the DNA is TGTGCCAGCAGTTACTCCACAGGGGGGGATGTGACAGATACGCAGTATTTT.